Included here is one TCR beta chain sequence, with context. The target of this receptor is not known. No base qualities exist here, and no much larger clone lies one base off it. These data belong to a study of low-dose radiotherapy and immunotherapy resistance in tumors (dated by TCRdb to 2021 to 2024). In terms of the full investigation: In Cohort 1, each fraction delivered 0.5 Gy every 2 weeks, and the prescribed total PTV dose was 6.5 Gy. Patients in Cohort 2 were given 1 Gy per fraction every two weeks, for a total of 13 Gy across 26 weeks. Nivolumab was administered intravenously as a 240 mg flat dose every two weeks, and ipilimumab was administered intravenously at 1 mg/kg every six weeks. Cyclophosphamide 200 mg/m2 was given intravenously every two weeks, one day before each radiation and immunotherapy administration. Starting on cycle 1 day 1, patients took 300 mg of aspirin by mouth once daily for four cycles. Trial participants were not randomized into treatment groups. The translational analysis covered eight patients: three from the first dose cohort and the first five from the second dose cohort.

The time point label here, explained by the study, means: after trial treatment. The intended sense of this specimen's treatment or condition label: LDRT plus nivolumab, ipilimumab, low-dose cyclophosphamide and aspirin (RACIN trial). The donors came from RACIN, which was a single-arm phase I dose-escalation trial that paired nivolumab and ipilimumab with aspirin, low-dose cyclophosphamide and low-dose radiotherapy. To be eligible, a patient needed to have an advanced solid tumor that was TIL-negative. Taken from the germline V gene, the CDR1 and CDR2 loops are SGHRS and YFSETQ. CDR3 length: 16 amino acids, cysteine to phenylalanine. Here the CDR3 DNA is all that survives: 48 bases in frame from base 1. After removal of 2 bases from V and 6 bases from J, the junction retains 9 bases not matched to a gene. TCRdb names Illumina HiSeq 2500 as the instrument used. First-strand cDNA was synthesized with Superscript III and a set of TRAV- and TRBV-specific primers, covering both TCRalpha and TCRbeta chains. TCRs were amplified with Phusion for roughly 19 PCR cycles, with a constant-region primer paired with the adapter attached to the V primers. The isolated mRNA was amplified using the MessageAmp II aRNA Amplification Kit, with in vitro transcription performed for about 16 hours at 37 degrees C. The Dynabeads mRNA DIRECT Purification Kit was used to isolate the mRNA for TCR sequencing. A second approximately 25-cycle Phusion PCR added indexed Illumina adapters, and products were purified with AMPure XP beads. In the source study's methods: Custom Perl scripts pooled TCR sequences encoding the same protein, removed out-of-frame sequences and computed each clonotype's abundance. TCR sequences supported by only a single read were excluded from analysis. The metrics used to describe the repertoires included Shannon entropy, Gini index, clonality, richness, and the frequency of TCRs shared between repertoires. Clones were called with MiXCR by TCRdb after fastp trimmed the public reads at Q25, and only in-frame beta chains were retained. Merged by CDR3 protein, the rows form single entries marked with the most common genes and DNA. TCRdb's processing, not the study's, gives the V and J calls here. This sample gives 65,000 to 95,000 distinct CDR3 sequences in total; over 15% of them show up just once. In total, the top ten clones hold approximately 1.5% of the sample.

The sequence derives from a male donor with prostate cancer. The sample was PBMCs, taken after low-dose radiotherapy plus immunotherapy. This chain joins TRBV5-1 to TRBJ2-4, with TRBD2 matching 9 junction bases. The CDR3 reads CASSLSPSGITNIQYF. The DNA sequence is given as TGCGCCAGCAGCTTAAGTCCTAGCGGGATAACAAACATTCAGTACTTC.